This TCR beta chain was retrieved from a study of blood T cells in healthy people across ages. Study-level findings and limits: Older individuals had lower TCR beta diversity per million T cells (the decline was roughly linear).

A second PCR of 7 to 11 cycles used a sample-barcoded 5' primer and a J-beta primer mix. TCRdb itself ran the 5' RACE reads through MiXCR, one entry per CDR3 protein. The profile covers around 1.5 million distinct CDR3 sequences, with 42% appearing a single time and roughly 7.9% taken by the ten largest. RNA extraction gave at least 5 micrograms of total RNA per sample. On this clonotype: Antigen unknown. One end of the junction fails to match germline, which may point to a read error.

The germline V gene encodes CDR1 LGHDT and CDR2 YNNKEL (reference sequence). This CDR3 spans 15 amino acids. Sequencing input: blood. The chain is built from TRBV3-1 and TRBJ1-1; no firm D call. The receptor was derived from a woman in her late teens or twenties in good health. The CDR3 DNA reads as TGTGCTAGCAGCCATTGGGGTAGACCCAGCACTGAAGCTTTCTTT. This gives the protein CASSHWGRPSTEAFF.